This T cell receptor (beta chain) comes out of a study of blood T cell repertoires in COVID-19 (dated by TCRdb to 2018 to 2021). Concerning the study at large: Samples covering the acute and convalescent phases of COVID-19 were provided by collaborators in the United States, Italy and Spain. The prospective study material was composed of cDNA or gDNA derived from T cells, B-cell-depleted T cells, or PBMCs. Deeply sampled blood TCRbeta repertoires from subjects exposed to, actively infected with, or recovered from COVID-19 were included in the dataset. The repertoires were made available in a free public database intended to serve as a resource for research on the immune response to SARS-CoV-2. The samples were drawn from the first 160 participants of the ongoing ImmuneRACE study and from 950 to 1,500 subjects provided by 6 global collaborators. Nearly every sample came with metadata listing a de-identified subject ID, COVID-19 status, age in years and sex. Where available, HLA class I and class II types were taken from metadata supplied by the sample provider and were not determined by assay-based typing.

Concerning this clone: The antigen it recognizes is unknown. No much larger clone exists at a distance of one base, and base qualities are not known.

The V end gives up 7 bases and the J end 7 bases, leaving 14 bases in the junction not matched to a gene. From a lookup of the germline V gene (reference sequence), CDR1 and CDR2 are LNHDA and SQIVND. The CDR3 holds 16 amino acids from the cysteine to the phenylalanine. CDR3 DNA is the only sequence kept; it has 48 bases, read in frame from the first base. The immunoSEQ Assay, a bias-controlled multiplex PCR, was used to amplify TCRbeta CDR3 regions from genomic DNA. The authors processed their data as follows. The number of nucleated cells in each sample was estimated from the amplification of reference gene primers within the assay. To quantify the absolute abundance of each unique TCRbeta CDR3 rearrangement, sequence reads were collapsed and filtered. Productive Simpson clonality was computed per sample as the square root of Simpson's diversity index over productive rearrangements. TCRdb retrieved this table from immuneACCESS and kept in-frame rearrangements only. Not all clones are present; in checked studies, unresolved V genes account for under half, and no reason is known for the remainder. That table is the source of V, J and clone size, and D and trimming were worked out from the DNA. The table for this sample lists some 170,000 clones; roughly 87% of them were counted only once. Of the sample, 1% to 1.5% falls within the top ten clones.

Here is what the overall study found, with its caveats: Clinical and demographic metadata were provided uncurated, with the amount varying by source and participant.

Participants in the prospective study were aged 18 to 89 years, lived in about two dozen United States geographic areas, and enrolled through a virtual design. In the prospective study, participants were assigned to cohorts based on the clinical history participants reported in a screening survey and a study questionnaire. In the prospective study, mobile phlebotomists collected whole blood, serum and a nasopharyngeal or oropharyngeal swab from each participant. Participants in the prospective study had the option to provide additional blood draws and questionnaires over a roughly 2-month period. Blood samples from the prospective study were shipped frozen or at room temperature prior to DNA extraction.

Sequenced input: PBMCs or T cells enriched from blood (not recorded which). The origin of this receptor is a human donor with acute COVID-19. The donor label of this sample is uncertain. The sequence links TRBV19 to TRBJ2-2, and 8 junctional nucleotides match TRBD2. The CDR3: CASKGNRGGYNGELFF. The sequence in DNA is TGTGCCAGTAAAGGAAACCGGGGGGGCTATAACGGGGAGCTGTTTTTT.